The 23 T cell receptor beta chains listed next were all sequenced from one sample in a study of OX40 agonist ivuxolimab in advanced cancers. Sequencing was performed with immunoSEQ multiplex PCR; in TCRdb, only in-frame clones are kept and a portion is missing. The data show about 60,000 clones, with nearly 90% seen just once and approximately 13% held by the top ten. This specimen consisted of CD4+ or CD8+ T cells sorted from blood, obtained in a trial of the OX40 agonist ivuxolimab. The origin of the receptors is an adult with an advanced solid tumor such as melanoma, head and neck, liver or kidney cancer.

V gene TRBV5-5 combines with J gene TRBJ1-2, with D tentatively TRBD1 (5 bases). This CDR3 region has 14 residues. CDR1 is SGHKS and CDR2 is YYEKEE in the germline V gene (reference sequence). Trimming stripped 4 bases from V and 3 bases from J, with 13 bases between. CDR3 coding DNA: TGTGCCAGCAGCCGGGACGGGGCTGACTATGGCTACACCTTC. This encodes CASSRDGADYGYTF.

In this sample, this clone turned up once. V is TRBV11-2 and J is TRBJ2-1; the match to TRBD2 covers 10 bases. V was clipped by 1 base and J by 7 bases; unmatched bases: 7. Germline CDR1 is SGHAT and CDR2 is FQNNGV. The CDR3 is made up of 16 amino acids. CDR3 DNA: TGTGCCAGCAGCTTAGGTCTAGCGGGAGTAAGGAATGAGCAGTTCTTC. Protein: CASSLGLAGVRNEQFF.

The CDR3 is CASRGGQGAAAFF. CDR3 sequence (DNA): TGTGCCAGCAGGGGTGGACAGGGGGCAGCAGCTTTCTTT. This rearrangement joins TRBV2 to TRBJ1-1; 11 nucleotides match TRBD1. CDR3 size: 13 residues. Germline-derived CDR1 and CDR2 are SNHLY and FYNNEI. Germline trimming cut 6 bases from V and 10 bases from J; bases unmatched to any gene: 7.

The J gene is TRBJ2-5, the V gene TRBV19, with 12 bases that match TRBD2. CDR1 is LNHDA and CDR2 is SQIVND in the germline V gene (reference sequence). With 7 bases clipped from V and 0 bases from J, the junction kept 15 bases outside the gene matches. The CDR3 consists of 19 residues. DNA of the CDR3: TGTGCCAGTAAGGCTTCACTAGCGGGAGGCCCTTGGTACCAAGAGACCCAGTACTTC. This codes for CASKASLAGGPWYQETQYF. The full variable domain, its missing parts supplied by reference TRBV19 and TRBJ2-5, is DGGITQSPKYLFRKEGQNVTLSCEQNLNHDAMYWYRQDPGQGLRLIYYSQIVNDFQKGDIAEGYSVSREKKESFPLTVTSAQKNPTAFYLCASKASLAGGPWYQETQYFGPGTRLLVL.

The gene calls are TRBV9 and TRBJ1-2, with D uncertain. V lost 4 bases to trimming and J lost 2 bases, with 12 bases between them. Germline V gene lookup returns CDR1 SGDLS and CDR2 YYNGEE. The CDR3 extends over 14 amino acids. The CDR3 is CASSPRRGNYGYTF. Here the CDR3 DNA reads TGTGCCAGCAGCCCGCGCCGGGGAAACTATGGCTACACCTTC.

The chain uses TRBV5-8 and TRBJ1-5; D might be TRBD1 (5 bases). The germline CDR1 and CDR2 sequences are SGHTS and YDEGEE. Trimming pared 4 bases from V and 7 bases from J, leaving 9 bases between. The CDR3 sequence is 12 residues long. CDR3 nucleotide sequence: TGTGCCAGCAGCCTAGGGGCGCAGCCCCAGCATTTT. As protein: CASSLGAQPQHF.

The V and J genes are TRBV18 and TRBJ1-4, with D uncertain. V lost 3 bases and J 0 bases, leaving 11 bases between the germline ends. Germline V lookup: CDR1 KGHSH, CDR2 LQKENI. The CDR3 is made up of 16 amino acids. The CDR3 nucleotides read TGTGCCAGCTCACCTTACCGTACGGCAACTAATGAAAAACTGTTTTTT. This encodes CASSPYRTATNEKLFF.

CDR3 sequence (DNA): TGTGCCAGCAGCTTAAACCGTATCACTAGCGGGAGCTCCTACAATGAGCAGTTCTTC. Residues: CASSLNRITSGSSYNEQFF. The chain has TRBV7-3 and TRBJ2-1, with 11 bases lining up with TRBD2. The CDR3 is 19 residues long. J gave up 0 bases and V 1 base, and 8 bases lay outside the gene matches. In germline, CDR1 is SGHTA, CDR2 FQGTGA.

The rearrangement links TRBV14 to TRBJ2-1; weak D call: TRBD2 (5 bases). Trimming cost V 4 bases and J 8 bases, with 21 bases left between them. The germline V gene has CDR1 SGHDN and CDR2 FVKESK. The CDR3 contains 16 residues. CDR3 nucleotides: TGTGCCAGCAGCCCCCTTTTGGGCGGGCCGTCGGATGAGCAGTTCTTC. Translation gives CASSPLLGGPSDEQFF. The full variable domain, with the rest looked up from reference TRBV14 and TRBJ2-1, is EAGVTQFPSHSVIEKGQTVTLRCDPISGHDNLYWYRRVMGKEIKFLLHFVKESKQDESGMPNNRFLAERTGGTYSTLKVQPAELEDSGVYFCASSPLLGGPSDEQFFGPGTRLTVL.

Details on this clone: Because it lacks the conserved phenylalanine or tryptophan at the end, this CDR3 is likely a read error. Because the CDR3's place on the DNA is in doubt, the DNA is left out and the CDR3 is given as listed by TCRdb. This chain connects TRBV7-9 to TRBJ1-2. Germline V lookup: CDR1 SEHNR, CDR2 FQNEAQ (reference sequence). With termini counted, the CDR3 has 11 amino acids. The CDR3 protein is CASSLGPVAQV.

The chain has TRBV30 and TRBJ1-1; no definite D call. V was cut by 0 bases and J by 2 bases, with 13 bases left in between. Germline values: CDR1 GTSNPN, CDR2 SVGIG (reference sequence). CDR3 length: 15 amino acids. The CDR3 DNA sequence: TGTGCCTGGAGTGTCGGGCGGAGGGCAAACACTGAAGCTTTCTTT. Residues: CAWSVGRRANTEAFF.

DNA for the CDR3: TGTGCCAGCAGCGCCAACGATGATACGCAGTATTTT. Its protein product is CASSANDDTQYF. V is TRBV9 and J is TRBJ2-3; D is unclear. V was clipped by 3 bases and J by 6 bases, with 8 bases between them. CDR3 length equals 12 residues. Germline CDR1 is SGDLS and CDR2 is YYNGEE.

V gene TRBV28 combines with J gene TRBJ1-3; D is ambiguous. The CDR3 length is 15 residues. The germline V and J ends were trimmed by 4 bases and 0 bases, with 10 bases remaining between them. Germline CDR1 and CDR2: MDHEN and SYDVKM. CDR3 sequence reads: CASSWLSTSGNTIYF. DNA for the CDR3: TGTGCCAGCAGTTGGTTGAGTACCTCTGGAAACACCATATATTTT.

The genes are TRBV13 and TRBJ2-2; the match to TRBD2 covers 7 bases. V trimming: 3 bases; J trimming: 6 bases; junction bases outside the gene matches: 4. Germline V gene data show CDR1 as PRHDT and CDR2 as FYEKMQ (reference sequence). The CDR3 loop spans 14 amino acids. CDR3 sequence: CASSFPGRAGELFF. CDR3 DNA sequence: TGTGCCAGCAGCTTCCCTGGGAGGGCCGGGGAGCTGTTTTTT.

This chain joins TRBV27 and TRBJ2-4; the D gene is possibly TRBD1 (5 bases). Per germline, CDR1 MNHEY and CDR2 SMNVEV (reference sequence). The CDR3 covers 13 residues. V was clipped by 8 bases and J by 5 bases, with 13 bases between them. The CDR3 loop reads CASSDSEENIQYF. In DNA form, the CDR3 reads TGTGCCAGCTCAGACAGCGAAGAAAACATTCAGTACTTC.

This clone counts as medium-sized (0.01 to 0.1%). The chain joins TRBV10-1 to TRBJ2-1; D is perhaps TRBD1 or TRBD2 (5 bases each). CDR3 size: 12 residues. The V end lost 2 bases, the J end lost 6 bases, and 5 bases lay between the germline ends. CDR1 and CDR2 (germline): WNHNN, SYGVQD (reference sequence). CDR3 bases: TGCGCCAGCAGTGAGGGGGGCAATGAGCAGTTCTTC. Its protein is CASSEGGNEQFF.

The chain is built from TRBV7-3 and TRBJ2-3; 11 bases match TRBD1. Per the germline V gene, CDR1 is SGHTA and CDR2 is FQGTGA. V was pared by 3 bases and J by 2 bases, with 1 base of the junction left unmatched. The CDR3 contains 15 residues. The CDR3 reads CASSLDRGHTDTQYF. The CDR3 region has the DNA TGTGCCAGCAGCTTGGACAGGGGGCACACAGATACGCAGTATTTT.

The V gene is TRBV19, the J gene TRBJ2-2, with unresolved D. The V and J ends lost 7 bases and 5 bases respectively, with 17 bases between them. The CDR3 consists of 15 residues. Germline V lookup: CDR1 LNHDA, CDR2 SQIVND (reference sequence). The CDR3 DNA follows: TGTGCCAGTACTAGATTCCCGGAAGTGACCGGGGAGCTGTTTTTT. This encodes CASTRFPEVTGELFF.

This clone was seen just once. The gene calls are TRBV7-3 and TRBJ2-1; TRBD2 aligns across 10 bases. Germline V CDR1 and CDR2: SGHTA, FQGTGA. The CDR3 loop spans 18 amino acids. Trimming at V came to 0 bases and at J to 7 bases, leaving 12 bases not matched to a gene. The CDR3 coding sequence is TGTGCCAGCAGCTTAACGTGGGGAGGAAGCGGGAGGGAAAATGAGCAGTTCTTC. Protein product: CASSLTWGGSGRENEQFF.

The V gene is TRBV28, the J gene TRBJ1-2; perhaps TRBD1 as D (5 bases). The CDR3 has 14 amino acids. Germline values: CDR1 MDHEN, CDR2 SYDVKM. V dropped 2 bases and J dropped 3 bases, with 10 bases sitting between them. The CDR3 loop reads CASSLRGAYYGYTF. The CDR3 DNA reads as TGTGCCAGCAGTTTACGGGGCGCCTACTATGGCTACACCTTC.

The V call is TRBV7-8, the J call TRBJ2-3; a possible D gene is TRBD2 (6 bases). V lost 6 bases and J lost 4, with 17 bases in between. Germline CDR1 SGHVS, CDR2 FQNEAQ. This CDR3 has 15 amino acids. This chain's CDR3 is CASREGTRGADTQYF. Written as DNA, the CDR3 is TGTGCCAGCAGGGAAGGGACTCGTGGCGCAGATACGCAGTATTTT.

The chain employs TRBV28 and TRBJ2-5; D gene unclear. CDR3 size: 16 residues. Per germline, CDR1 MDHEN and CDR2 SYDVKM. V lost 6 bases and J lost 2, with 19 bases in between. CDR3 loop: CASSHLAVKAQETQYF. The CDR3 DNA sequence: TGTGCCAGCAGCCACTTAGCAGTAAAGGCGCAAGAGACCCAGTACTTC. The full variable domain, completed using reference TRBV28 and TRBJ2-5, is DVKVTQSSRYLVKRTGEKVFLECVQDMDHENMFWYRQDPGLGLRLIYFSYDVKMKEKGDIPEGYSVSREKKERFSLILESASTNQTSMYLCASSHLAVKAQETQYFGPGTRLLVL.

On this clone: This same CDR3 is encoded by further DNA sequences in the sample. The V and J genes are TRBV5-6 and TRBJ2-5; unclear D gene. V dropped 2 bases and J dropped 4 bases, with 12 bases sitting between them. Germline assignment: CDR1 SGHDT and CDR2 YYEEEE. The CDR3 contains 14 residues. This CDR3 reads CASSLSGSGETQYF. As DNA, the CDR3 is TGTGCCAGCAGCTTATCGGGCAGTGGAGAGACCCAGTACTTC.